Listed here is a single TCR beta chain. Profiling relied on immunoSEQ multiplex PCR, and the TCRdb table lists in-frame clones only, not all of them. The sample shows about 33,000 clones, approximately 85% of them seen only once. This record belongs to a study of blood T cell repertoires in COVID-19. Trimming took off 4 bases at V and 4 bases at J, with 9 bases between the two ends. This CDR3 has 14 amino acids. Germline assignment: CDR1 SGHRS and CDR2 YFSETQ. Sequencing used peripheral blood. J is TRBJ2-6 and V is TRBV5-1; D unclear. The sequence was obtained from a human donor in a cohort sampled during active COVID-19. CDR3 in amino acids: CASSLGSGANVLTF. In DNA, the CDR3 is TGCGCCAGCAGCCTCGGTTCCGGGGCCAACGTCCTGACTTTC.